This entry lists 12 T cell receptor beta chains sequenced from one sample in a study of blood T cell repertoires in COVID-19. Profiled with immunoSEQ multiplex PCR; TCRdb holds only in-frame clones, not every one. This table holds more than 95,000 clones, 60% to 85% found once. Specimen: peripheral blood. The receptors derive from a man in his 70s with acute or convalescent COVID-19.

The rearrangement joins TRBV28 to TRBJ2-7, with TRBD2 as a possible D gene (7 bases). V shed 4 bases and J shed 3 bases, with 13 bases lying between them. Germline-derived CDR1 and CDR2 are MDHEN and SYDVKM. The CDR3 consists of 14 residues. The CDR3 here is CASSSGGSGYEQYF. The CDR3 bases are TGTGCCAGCAGTTCGGGGGGCTCGGGCTACGAGCAGTACTTC.

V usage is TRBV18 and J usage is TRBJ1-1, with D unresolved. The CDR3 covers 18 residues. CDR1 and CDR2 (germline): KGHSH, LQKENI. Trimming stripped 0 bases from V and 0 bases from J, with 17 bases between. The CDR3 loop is CASSPPSPRALMNTEAFF. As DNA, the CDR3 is TGTGCCAGCTCACCACCCTCGCCCCGAGCCCTAATGAACACTGAAGCTTTCTTT.

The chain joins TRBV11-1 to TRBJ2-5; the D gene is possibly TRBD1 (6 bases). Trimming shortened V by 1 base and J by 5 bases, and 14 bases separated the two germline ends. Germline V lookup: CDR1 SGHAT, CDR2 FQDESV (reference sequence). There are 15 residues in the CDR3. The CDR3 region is CASSLETGEGETQYF. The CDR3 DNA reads TGTGCCAGCAGCTTAGAGACAGGAGAGGGGGAGACCCAGTACTTC.

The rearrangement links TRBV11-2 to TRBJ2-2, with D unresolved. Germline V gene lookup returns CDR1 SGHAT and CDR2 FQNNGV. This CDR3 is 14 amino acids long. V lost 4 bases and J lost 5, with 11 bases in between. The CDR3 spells CASSSLRGTGELFF. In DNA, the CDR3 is TGTGCCAGCAGCTCACTGCGAGGAACCGGGGAGCTGTTTTTT.

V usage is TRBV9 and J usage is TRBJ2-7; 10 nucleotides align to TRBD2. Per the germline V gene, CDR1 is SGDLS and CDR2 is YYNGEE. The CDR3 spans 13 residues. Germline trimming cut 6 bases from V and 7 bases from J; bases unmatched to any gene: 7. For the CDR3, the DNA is TGTGCCAGCAACCCCGGTAGCGGGAGGGAGCAGTACTTC. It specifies CASNPGSGREQYF.

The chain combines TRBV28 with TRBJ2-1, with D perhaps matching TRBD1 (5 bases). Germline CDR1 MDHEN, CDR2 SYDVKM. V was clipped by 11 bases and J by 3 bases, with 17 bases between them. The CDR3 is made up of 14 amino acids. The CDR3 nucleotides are TGTGCCGTCAGTCTACAGGAAAGCTACAATGAGCAGTTCTTC. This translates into CAVSLQESYNEQFF.

As DNA, the CDR3 is TGTGCTAGTGGTGTCTTGGGGGCTGACTATGGCTACACCTTC. Its protein product is CASGVLGADYGYTF. This chain links TRBV12-5 with TRBJ1-2, with D maybe TRBD1 (6 bases). Germline CDR1 is LGHNT and CDR2 is FRNRAP. The V and J ends lost 5 bases and 3 bases respectively, with 13 bases between them. This CDR3 has 14 amino acids.

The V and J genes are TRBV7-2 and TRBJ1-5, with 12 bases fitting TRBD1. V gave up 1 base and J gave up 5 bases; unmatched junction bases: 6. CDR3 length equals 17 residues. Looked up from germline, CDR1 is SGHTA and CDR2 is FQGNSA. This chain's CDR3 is CASSLVGGQGADQPQHF. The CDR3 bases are TGTGCCAGCAGCTTAGTTGGGGGACAGGGGGCTGATCAGCCCCAGCATTTT.

For the CDR3, the DNA is TGTGCCAGCAGCCTCAGCGGGGGGGCTTCCACAGATACGCAGTATTTT. It translates to CASSLSGGASTDTQYF. The chain employs TRBV9 and TRBJ2-3; 10 bases are shared with TRBD2. V lost 4 bases, J lost 2 bases, and 7 bases stayed unmatched. This CDR3 comprises 16 residues. Germline assignment: CDR1 SGDLS and CDR2 YYNGEE.

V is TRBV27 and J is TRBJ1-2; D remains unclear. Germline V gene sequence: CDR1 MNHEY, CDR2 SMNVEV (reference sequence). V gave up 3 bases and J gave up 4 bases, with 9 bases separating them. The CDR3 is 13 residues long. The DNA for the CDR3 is TGTGCCAGCAGTTTGGAGGGTAGCTATGGCTACACCTTC. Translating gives CASSLEGSYGYTF.

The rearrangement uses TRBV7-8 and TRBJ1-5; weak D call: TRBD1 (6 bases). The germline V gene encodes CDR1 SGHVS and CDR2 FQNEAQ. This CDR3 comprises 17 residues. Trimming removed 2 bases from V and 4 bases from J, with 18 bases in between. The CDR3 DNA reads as TGTGCCAGCAGCTTATCCGGATCCGGGACATCTAATCAGCCCCAGCATTTT. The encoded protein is CASSLSGSGTSNQPQHF.

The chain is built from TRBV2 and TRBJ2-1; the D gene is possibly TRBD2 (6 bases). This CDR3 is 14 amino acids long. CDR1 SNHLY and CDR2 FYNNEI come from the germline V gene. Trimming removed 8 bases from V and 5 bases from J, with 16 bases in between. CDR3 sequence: CASGGSSVHNEQFF. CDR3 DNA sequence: TGTGCCAGCGGGGGGTCTAGCGTCCACAATGAGCAGTTCTTC.